This entry lists 18 T cell receptor beta chains sequenced from one sample in a study of blood T cell repertoires in COVID-19. TCRdb keeps only in-frame clones here, not all; method: immunoSEQ multiplex PCR. This sample has around 130,000 clones, with approximately 86% found just once. The source material was PBMCs or T cells enriched from blood (not recorded which). Receptors originate from a woman between 45 and 60 years old who had recovered from COVID-19.

The rearrangement joins TRBV7-9 to TRBJ2-7; D not certain. The V end was cut by 2 bases, the J end by 5 bases, with 4 bases between. The CDR3 runs to 11 residues. CDR1 is SEHNR, CDR2 FQNEAQ, per germline (reference sequence). This CDR3 is CASSLSDEQYF. The CDR3 DNA is TGTGCCAGCAGCTTATCTGACGAGCAGTACTTC.

J is TRBJ1-5 and V is TRBV24-1; D is possibly TRBD1 (6 bases). V shed 4 bases and J shed 0 bases, with 12 bases lying between them. This CDR3 contains 16 residues. Germline values: CDR1 KGHDR, CDR2 SFDVKD. The DNA of the CDR3 is TGTGCCACCAGTGACCTACAGGGATATAGCAATCAGCCCCAGCATTTT. Residues: CATSDLQGYSNQPQHF.

The CDR3, as DNA: TGTGCCAGCAGCTTAGTGGCCACAGGGGGCAGTAATTCACCCCTCCACTTT. Amino acids: CASSLVATGGSNSPLHF. The chain links TRBV7-2 to TRBJ1-6, with 9 positions matching TRBD1. With V trimmed by 1 base and J by 6 bases, 7 bases remained unmatched. This CDR3 spans 17 amino acids. Germline V gene sequence: CDR1 SGHTA, CDR2 FQGNSA.

In its sample, this clone was seen once. V and J are TRBV4-1 and TRBJ2-2; TRBD1 is a possible D gene (5 bases). Trimming removed 4 bases from V and 3 bases from J, with 12 bases in between. Per germline, CDR1 MGHRA and CDR2 YSYEKL. CDR3 length: 15 residues. CDR3 DNA sequence: TGCGCCAGCAGCCGGGCAGGGCAGGACACCGGGGAGCTGTTTTTT. Amino acids: CASSRAGQDTGELFF.

The chain is built from TRBV30 and TRBJ1-6, with 9 bases lining up with TRBD1. Germline CDR1 and CDR2: GTSNPN and SVGIG (reference sequence). V lost 4 bases to trimming and J lost 12 bases; unmatched junction nucleotides: 7. The CDR3 contains 13 residues. The CDR3 loop is CAWKKQGARPLHF. In nucleotides, the CDR3 is TGTGCCTGGAAGAAACAGGGGGCAAGACCCCTCCACTTT.

The rearrangement links TRBV7-9 to TRBJ1-2, with a tentative D call TRBD1 (5 bases). CDR3 length: 13 residues. Trimming pared 3 bases from V and 7 bases from J, leaving 12 bases between. CDR1 is SEHNR and CDR2 is FQNEAQ in the germline V gene (reference sequence). The CDR3 bases are TGTGCCAGCAGCTTCCCAGGGTATGGTGGCTACACCTTC. Translated, it gives CASSFPGYGGYTF.

The V call is TRBV6-2 or TRBV6-3, the J call TRBJ2-3; D is uncertain. Trimming stripped 4 bases from V and 5 bases from J, with 10 bases between. Germline V gives CDR1 MNHEY, CDR2 SVGEGT. CDR3 length: 13 residues. The CDR3 reads CASSFSLLDTQYF. DNA for the CDR3: TGTGCCAGCAGTTTTAGTCTCTTAGATACGCAGTATTTT.

CDR3 nucleotides: TGTGCCAGCAGCACTCTGACCCGGGGGGATGGAAACACCATATATTTT. This translates into CASSTLTRGDGNTIYF. The chain employs TRBV3-1 (or the pseudogene TRBV3-2) and TRBJ1-3; D is possibly TRBD1 (5 bases). CDR3 length equals 16 residues. Germline V gives CDR1 LGHDT, CDR2 YNNKEL (reference sequence). V was shortened by 5 bases and J by 3 bases, with 17 bases between the two germline ends.

J is TRBJ1-2 and V is TRBV20-1, with D unresolved. The CDR3 consists of 10 residues. V lost 6 bases and J lost 8, with 10 bases in between. CDR1 is DFQATT, CDR2 SNEGSKA, per germline (reference sequence). Here the CDR3 reads CSATGWGYTF. The CDR3, as DNA: TGCAGTGCGACTGGTTGGGGCTACACCTTC.

In this sample, this clone turned up a few times. This chain links TRBV18 with TRBJ1-1; no firm D call. The CDR3 has 14 amino acids. Germline-derived CDR1 and CDR2 are KGHSH and LQKENI. V lost 3 bases to trimming and J lost 3 bases, with 11 bases between them. CDR3 DNA sequence: TGTGCCAGCTCACCCTCTCGGGGTGACACTGAAGCTTTCTTT. It is translated as CASSPSRGDTEAFF.

The rearrangement links TRBV7-2 to TRBJ2-3, with 10 bases lining up with TRBD2. CDR1 and CDR2 (germline): SGHTA, FQGNSA. V trimming: 5 bases; J trimming: 4 bases; junction bases outside the gene matches: 6. This CDR3 is 15 amino acids long. DNA for the CDR3: TGTGCCAGCAGCCCAAGCGGGGGGGCTGCAGATACGCAGTATTTT. Translated, it gives CASSPSGGAADTQYF. The full variable domain, its missing parts supplied by reference TRBV7-2 and TRBJ2-3, is GAGVSQSPSNKVTEKGKDVELRCDPISGHTALYWYRQSLGQGLEFLIYFQGNSAPDKSGLPSDRFSAERTGGSVSTLTIQRTQQEDSAVYLCASSPSGGAADTQYFGPGTRLTVL.

The chain employs TRBV9 and TRBJ2-3; 9 nucleotides line up with TRBD1. Germline assignment: CDR1 SGDLS and CDR2 YYNGEE. The ends lost 3 bases at V and 2 bases at J; junction bases unmatched: 10. This CDR3 comprises 17 residues. The CDR3 nucleotides read TGTGCCAGCAGCGACGTCGCCGGGACAGGGTTCACAGATACGCAGTATTTT. Encoded protein: CASSDVAGTGFTDTQYF.

In this sample, this clone turned up once. The chain's CDR3 is CASSLWGREEKLFF. In nucleotides, the CDR3 is TGCGCCAGCTCCTTGTGGGGGCGGGAGGAAAAACTGTTTTTT. This sequence joins TRBV4-1 and TRBJ1-4, with a weak D call TRBD1 (6 bases). The CDR3 is 14 residues long. V dropped 8 bases and J dropped 8 bases, with 18 bases sitting between them. Germline values: CDR1 MGHRA, CDR2 YSYEKL.

The rearrangement joins TRBV5-4 to TRBJ2-7; TRBD1 might be the D (5 bases). CDR1 is SGHNT, CDR2 YYREEE, per germline (reference sequence). The CDR3 runs 13 residues. The V end was cut by 2 bases, the J end by 2 bases, with 8 bases between. CDR3 in amino acids: CASSFDSTYEQYF. In DNA form, the CDR3 reads TGTGCCAGCAGCTTTGACAGTACCTACGAGCAGTACTTC.

The genes are TRBV12-5 and TRBJ2-7; tentative D call: TRBD1 (6 bases). This CDR3 is built from 12 residues. Germline values: CDR1 LGHNT, CDR2 FRNRAP. V was trimmed by 5 bases and J by 2 bases, leaving 7 bases between them. For the CDR3, the DNA is TGTGCTAGTGGTCGGACAGCCTACGAGCAGTACTTC. Protein sequence: CASGRTAYEQYF. The variable domain in full, completed from reference TRBV12-5 and TRBJ2-7, reads DARVTQTPRHKVTEMGQEVTMRCQPILGHNTVFWYRQTMMQGLELLAYFRNRAPLDDSGMPKDRFSAEMPDATLATLKIQPSEPRDSAVYFCASGRTAYEQYFGPGTRLTVT.

This clone came up once. This chain links TRBV6-1 with TRBJ2-3, with TRBD2 as a possible D gene (7 bases). V lost 2 bases to trimming and J lost 6 bases, with 15 bases between them. Germline CDR1 MNHNS, CDR2 SASEGT. CDR3 length: 15 residues. In DNA, the CDR3 is TGTGCCAGCAGTGAATCCCGGGGGGCCGGGGATACGCAGTATTTT. The encoded protein is CASSESRGAGDTQYF.

The V call is TRBV30, the J call TRBJ2-3; D remains unclear. Trimming removed 1 base from V and 0 bases from J, with 2 bases in between. This CDR3 has 12 amino acids. Germline V gene sequence: CDR1 GTSNPN, CDR2 SVGIG (reference sequence). In nucleotides, the CDR3 is TGTGCCTGGAGTGCTAGCACAGATACGCAGTATTTT. Encoded protein: CAWSASTDTQYF.

The J gene is TRBJ1-6, the V gene TRBV5-1; 7 nucleotides line up with TRBD1. The CDR3 has 14 amino acids. From germline, CDR1 is SGHRS and CDR2 YFSETQ. The ends lost 4 bases at V and 5 bases at J; junction bases unmatched: 3. CDR3 sequence: CASSPGQNNSPLHF. For the CDR3, the DNA is TGCGCCAGCAGCCCGGGACAGAATAATTCACCCCTCCACTTT.